These 32 T cell receptor beta chains originate from one sample sequenced in a study of T cell responses to AZD1222 COVID-19 vaccine. Using immunoSEQ multiplex PCR, the repertoire was profiled, and TCRdb retains in-frame clones only, with some absent. The sample records 150,000 to 200,000 clones, about nine tenths being singletons. The sequencing here drew on peripheral blood, taken 28 days after the second dose of the MenACWY control vaccine. The receptors were gathered from an adult who received the MenACWY meningococcal vaccine as a control.

The CDR3 region is CASSLEDTYNEQFF. Written as DNA, the CDR3 is TGCGCCAGCAGCTTGGAAGACACTTACAATGAGCAGTTCTTC. The V and J genes are TRBV5-1 and TRBJ2-1; D call uncertain. Per the germline V gene, CDR1 is SGHRS and CDR2 is YFSETQ. V lost 0 bases, J lost 4 bases, and 8 bases lay in between. CDR3 length equals 14 residues. The full variable domain, with the rest looked up from reference TRBV5-1 and TRBJ2-1, is KAGVTQTPRYLIKTRGQQVTLSCSPISGHRSVSWYQQTPGQGLQFLFEYFSETQRNKGNFPGRFSGRQFSNSRSEMNVSTLELGDSALYLCASSLEDTYNEQFFGPGTRLTVL.

The rearrangement links TRBV7-2 to TRBJ2-5, with D uncertain. Trimming took off 5 bases at V and 0 bases at J, with 10 bases between the two ends. The CDR3 is 14 amino acids. Germline V gene sequence: CDR1 SGHTA, CDR2 FQGNSA. The CDR3 DNA sequence: TGTGCCAGCAGCCTTCTGGCGCACCAAGAGACCCAGTACTTC. Amino acids: CASSLLAHQETQYF.

V gene TRBV7-3 combines with J gene TRBJ2-1; 11 bases fit TRBD1. The CDR3 extends over 15 amino acids. Germline CDR1 reads SGHTA; CDR2 reads FQGTGA. The V segment lost 4 bases and the J segment 6 bases; nucleotides outside the gene matches: 5. CDR3 DNA: TGTGCCAGCAGCTCATACGGGACAGGGGGCAATGAGCAGTTCTTC. Encoded protein: CASSSYGTGGNEQFF. Based on the CDR3 plus reference TRBV7-3 and TRBJ2-1, the full variable domain is GAGVSQTPSNKVTEKGKYVELRCDPISGHTALYWYRQSLGQGPEFLIYFQGTGAADDSGLPNDRFFAVRPEGSVSTLKIQRTERGDSAVYLCASSSYGTGGNEQFFGPGTRLTVL.

The chain is built from TRBV7-9 and TRBJ2-1; 10 bases line up with TRBD2. Germline values: CDR1 SEHNR, CDR2 FQNEAQ (reference sequence). The CDR3 covers 16 residues. The ends lost 10 bases at V and 4 bases at J; junction bases unmatched: 13. The CDR3 bases are TGTGCCATACCACACCCAACTAGCGGGAATTACAATGAGCAGTTCTTC. This sequence encodes CAIPHPTSGNYNEQFF.

The chain couples TRBV27 to TRBJ2-7; tentative D call: TRBD1 (6 bases). The CDR3 spans 15 residues. Trimming cost V 4 bases and J 1 base, with 14 bases left between them. CDR1 MNHEY and CDR2 SMNVEV come from the germline V gene (reference sequence). The CDR3 region is CASSSRDTRSYEQYF. The CDR3, as DNA: TGTGCCAGCAGTTCCAGGGACACCCGATCCTACGAGCAGTACTTC.

V and J are TRBV5-1 and TRBJ1-4; D gene uncertain. CDR1 and CDR2 (germline): SGHRS, YFSETQ. The V end was cut by 0 bases, the J end by 4 bases, with 13 bases between. This CDR3 is 16 amino acids long. This CDR3 reads CASSLDWALGNEKLFF. For the CDR3, the DNA is TGCGCCAGCAGCTTGGATTGGGCTTTAGGTAATGAAAAACTGTTTTTT.

This chain uses TRBV5-1 with TRBJ2-3, with 12 bases lining up with TRBD2. Germline CDR1 and CDR2: SGHRS and YFSETQ. V lost 4 bases to trimming and J lost 6 bases; unmatched junction nucleotides: 9. This CDR3 is 16 amino acids long. The CDR3, as DNA: TGCGCCAGCAGCCGGACTAGCGGGACAGAGGGGGATACGCAGTATTTT. Protein product: CASSRTSGTEGDTQYF.

The chain uses TRBV7-2 and TRBJ1-5; D is uncertain. Germline CDR1 SGHTA, CDR2 FQGNSA. The germline V and J ends were trimmed by 11 bases and 0 bases, with 11 bases remaining between them. The CDR3 length is 13 residues. CDR3: CASQYYSNQPQHF. The DNA for the CDR3 is TGTGCCTCCCAGTATTATAGCAATCAGCCCCAGCATTTT.

The rearrangement joins TRBV7-9 to TRBJ1-2; D gene uncertain. The CDR3 runs 15 residues. V shed 3 bases and J shed 7 bases, with 18 bases lying between them. Germline CDR1 and CDR2: SEHNR and FQNEAQ (reference sequence). The CDR3 sequence is CASSFPRTDVSGYTF. The CDR3 DNA reads TGTGCCAGCAGCTTTCCCCGGACGGATGTCTCTGGCTACACCTTC.

The chain uses TRBV7-6 and TRBJ1-3; D call uncertain. Germline assignment: CDR1 SGHVS and CDR2 FNYEAQ. Trimming took off 6 bases at V and 0 bases at J, with 12 bases between the two ends. CDR3 size: 15 residues. The DNA of the CDR3 is TGTGCCAGCAGTCCCTCGACGGTCTCTGGAAACACCATATATTTT. It yields the protein CASSPSTVSGNTIYF.

This chain links TRBV4-3 with TRBJ1-1, with 11 bases that match TRBD1. The CDR3 has 15 residues. Germline CDR1 LGHNA, CDR2 YSLEER. Unmatched junction bases numbered 4, after V lost 3 bases and J lost 4 bases. Written as DNA, the CDR3 is TGCGCCAGCAGCCATGGGACAGGGGGAGTCACTGAAGCTTTCTTT. Protein: CASSHGTGGVTEAFF.

The chain uses TRBV5-1 and TRBJ2-2; 11 bases map to TRBD2. The CDR3 length is 15 residues. Germline CDR1 and CDR2: SGHRS and YFSETQ. V trimming: 5 bases; J trimming: 5 bases; junction bases outside the gene matches: 5. The CDR3 protein is CASRTSGIFTGELFF. DNA for the CDR3: TGCGCCAGCAGGACTAGCGGGATCTTTACCGGGGAGCTGTTTTTT.

The chain is built from TRBV28 and TRBJ2-1; TRBD2 aligns across 16 bases. Trimming removed 5 bases from V and 14 bases from J; junction bases left unmatched: 6. The length of the CDR3 is 14 residues. CDR1 MDHEN and CDR2 SYDVKM come from the germline V gene. CDR3 DNA: TGTGCCAGCAGTCAGTCCGGGACTAGCGGGAGGGAGTTCTTC. Translated, it gives CASSQSGTSGREFF.

J is TRBJ1-2 and V is TRBV29-1, with TRBD1 matching 10 bases. Germline V gene data show CDR1 as SQVTM and CDR2 as ANQGSEA. The length of the CDR3 is 16 residues. V was clipped by 0 bases and J by 3 bases; unmatched bases: 7. The CDR3, as DNA: TGCAGCGTTGAAGATAGGACAGGGGGTCGGTACTATGGCTACACCTTC. This sequence encodes CSVEDRTGGRYYGYTF.

The rearrangement uses TRBV2 and TRBJ2-1; 15 nucleotides line up with TRBD2. Per the germline V gene, CDR1 is SNHLY and CDR2 is FYNNEI. V shed 6 bases, J shed 7 bases, and the junction held 4 bases outside the gene matches. The CDR3 covers 15 residues. The CDR3 loop reads CASRAGTSGRNEQFF. The CDR3 DNA follows: TGTGCCAGCAGGGCCGGGACTAGCGGGAGGAATGAGCAGTTCTTC.

The V gene is TRBV10-3, the J gene TRBJ2-1; D unresolved. The V gene lost 4 bases and the J gene lost 5 bases, with 9 bases spanning the gap. This CDR3 has 13 amino acids. Looked up from germline, CDR1 is ENHRY and CDR2 is SYGVKD. CDR3 residues: CAISGGRDNEQFF. The CDR3, as DNA: TGTGCCATCAGTGGTGGACGAGACAATGAGCAGTTCTTC.

The gene calls are TRBV6-2 or TRBV6-3 and TRBJ2-7, with a tentative D call TRBD1 (5 bases). There are 14 residues in the CDR3. Trimming shortened V by 2 bases and J by 3 bases, and 11 bases separated the two germline ends. The germline CDR1 and CDR2 sequences are MNHEY and SVGEGT. Here the CDR3 reads CASSYVQEIYEQYF. The CDR3 region has the DNA TGTGCCAGCAGTTACGTACAGGAGATCTACGAGCAGTACTTC.

This chain joins TRBV5-1 and TRBJ2-1; TRBD2 matches at 7 bases. The CDR3 covers 15 residues. Germline CDR1 SGHRS, CDR2 YFSETQ. The J segment lost 7 bases and the V segment lost 0 bases, leaving 7 bases of the junction unmatched. CDR3 protein: CASSLDGREWNEQFF. The CDR3 DNA is TGCGCCAGCAGCTTGGACGGGCGGGAGTGGAATGAGCAGTTCTTC.

The rearrangement uses TRBV7-9 and TRBJ1-2, with D possibly matching TRBD1 (5 bases). Between the trimmed V and J ends, which lost 4 bases and 3 bases, there was a span of 18 bases. CDR1 and CDR2 (germline): SEHNR, FQNEAQ (reference sequence). CDR3 length equals 16 residues. The CDR3 loop is CASSSATRELHYGYTF. The CDR3 DNA sequence: TGTGCCAGCAGCTCGGCAACCAGGGAGTTACACTATGGCTACACCTTC.

The chain uses TRBV9 and TRBJ2-1; D tentatively fits TRBD1 or TRBD2 (5 bases each). V was clipped by 4 bases and J by 0 bases, with 14 bases between them. The CDR3 extends over 16 amino acids. CDR1 SGDLS and CDR2 YYNGEE come from the germline V gene. CDR3 loop: CASSLRGASSYNEQFF. For the CDR3, the DNA is TGTGCCAGCAGCTTGAGGGGCGCTAGCTCCTACAATGAGCAGTTCTTC.

V and J are TRBV19 and TRBJ2-1, with TRBD2 identical over 7 bases. The germline gives CDR1 LNHDA, CDR2 SQIVND (reference sequence). This CDR3 has 16 residues. Germline trimming cut 3 bases from V and 4 bases from J; bases unmatched to any gene: 9. CDR3 coding DNA: TGTGCCAGTAGTATGGTCACGGGAGGCCCATACAATGAGCAGTTCTTC. Protein product: CASSMVTGGPYNEQFF.

The genes are TRBV28 and TRBJ1-2; the D gene is possibly TRBD1 (6 bases). Germline CDR1 reads MDHEN; CDR2 reads SYDVKM. The ends were cut back, 2 bases at V and 2 bases at J, with 6 bases in the middle. CDR3 length: 13 amino acids. CDR3 protein: CASSLQGNYGYTF. The CDR3 DNA reads TGTGCCAGCAGTTTACAGGGGAACTATGGCTACACCTTC.

This chain links TRBV28 with TRBJ1-1; perhaps TRBD1 as D (5 bases). Trimming took 5 bases from V and 1 from J, leaving 11 bases between them. The length of the CDR3 is 14 residues. CDR1 and CDR2 (germline): MDHEN, SYDVKM. DNA of the CDR3: TGTGCCAGCAGTCTCCCCGACAGGAACACTGAAGCTTTCTTT. This sequence encodes CASSLPDRNTEAFF.

The rearrangement links TRBV7-9 to TRBJ2-3, with D possibly being TRBD2 (6 bases). This CDR3 contains 13 residues. With 5 bases removed from V and 5 bases from J, the gap between germline ends came to 11 bases. Germline lookup yields CDR1 SEHNR and CDR2 FQNEAQ (reference sequence). The chain's CDR3 is CASSPEGGDTQYF. CDR3 nucleotide sequence: TGTGCCAGCAGCCCCGAGGGAGGAGATACGCAGTATTTT.

This chain links TRBV28 with TRBJ1-2, with D possibly being TRBD1 (5 bases). Germline-derived CDR1 and CDR2 are MDHEN and SYDVKM. The CDR3 sequence is 16 residues long. Deletions cut 3 bases from V and 3 bases from J, with 17 bases between. The CDR3 DNA reads as TGTGCCAGCAGTTTCCCCGGGACCTTTAAGGACTATGGCTACACCTTC. Encoded protein: CASSFPGTFKDYGYTF.

The J gene is TRBJ2-3, the V gene TRBV27, with unresolved D. The CDR3 runs to 12 residues. Germline lookup yields CDR1 MNHEY and CDR2 SMNVEV (reference sequence). The V gene lost 4 bases and the J gene lost 2 bases, with 4 bases spanning the gap. CDR3 sequence: CASSSDTDTQYF. CDR3 sequence (DNA): TGTGCCAGCAGTTCCGACACAGATACGCAGTATTTT.

The chain uses TRBV19 and TRBJ1-5; D uncertain. Trimming removed 2 bases from V and 0 bases from J, with 14 bases in between. CDR1 LNHDA and CDR2 SQIVND come from the germline V gene (reference sequence). The CDR3 runs 17 residues. CDR3 amino acids: CASSIKSAPDSNQPQHF. CDR3 coding DNA: TGTGCCAGTAGTATAAAGTCGGCACCGGATAGCAATCAGCCCCAGCATTTT. The full variable domain, completed using reference TRBV19 and TRBJ1-5, is DGGITQSPKYLFRKEGQNVTLSCEQNLNHDAMYWYRQDPGQGLRLIYYSQIVNDFQKGDIAEGYSVSREKKESFPLTVTSAQKNPTAFYLCASSIKSAPDSNQPQHFGDGTRLSIL.

The gene calls are TRBV9 and TRBJ1-6, with 9 bases fitting TRBD1. The CDR3 extends over 13 amino acids. CDR1 and CDR2 from the germline V gene are SGDLS and YYNGEE. The V and J ends lost 5 bases and 8 bases, in that order; junction bases with no gene match: 2. The CDR3 DNA reads as TGTGCCAGCAGAAGACAGGGGGATTCACCCCTCCACTTT. Amino acids: CASRRQGDSPLHF.

This clone has a handful of counts. This rearrangement joins TRBV30 to TRBJ1-1; D unclear. This CDR3 is built from 12 residues. Germline CDR1 is GTSNPN and CDR2 is SVGIG (reference sequence). With 1 base removed from V and 2 bases from J, the gap between germline ends came to 5 bases. The CDR3 DNA follows: TGTGCCTGGAGTGGGGGAAACACTGAAGCTTTCTTT. It yields the protein CAWSGGNTEAFF. Full variable domain (outside the CDR3, taken from reference TRBV30 and TRBJ1-1): SQTIHQWPATLVQPVGSPLSLECTVEGTSNPNLYWYRQAAGRGLQLLFYSVGIGQISSEVPQNLSASRPQDRQFILSSKKLLLSDSGFYLCAWSGGNTEAFFGQGTRLTVV.

The rearrangement uses TRBV6-6 and TRBJ2-1; 8 bases align to TRBD2. The CDR3 spans 14 residues. Germline V CDR1 and CDR2: MNHNY, SVGAGI (reference sequence). Trimming removed 8 bases from V and 4 bases from J; junction bases left unmatched: 7. CDR3 protein: CASVTTSGYNEQFF. The CDR3 bases are TGTGCCAGCGTCACCACTAGCGGATACAATGAGCAGTTCTTC.

The chain is built from TRBV12-3 or TRBV12-4 and TRBJ1-5, with D possibly TRBD1 on 5 matching bases. The V gene lost 8 bases and the J gene lost 6 bases, with 11 bases spanning the gap. The CDR3 extends over 12 amino acids. The CDR3 nucleotides read TGTGCCAGCGCAGGGAAAGGTCAGCCCCAGCATTTT. Its protein is CASAGKGQPQHF.

The rearrangement uses TRBV7-2 and TRBJ1-6; D not certain. The CDR3 is 17 residues long. Deletions cut 1 base from V and 0 bases from J, with 10 bases between. CDR1 SGHTA and CDR2 FQGNSA come from the germline V gene. The CDR3 spells CASSLGQASSYNSPLHF. CDR3 bases: TGTGCCAGCAGCTTAGGCCAGGCCAGCTCCTATAATTCACCCCTCCACTTT.